This note documents a single TCR beta chain sequence. The antigen is unknown. Uncontrolled infection, other autoimmune disease, pregnancy or lactation disqualified patients from enrolment. Diagnoses rested on clinical symptoms, serum thyroxine and TRAb, thyroid ultrasound and orbital computed tomography. Using around 10 ml of fresh peripheral blood, PBMCs were prepared. This sample was taken from a study of T cells in Graves' hyperthyroidism and ophthalmopathy. Overall study results and limits: Blood also carried most thyroid clonotypes expanded above 0.001.

Amplification of TCR beta CDR3 regions was performed using RNA transcripts as template. With the HTBI primer set, the TCR CDR3 went through a first round of RT-PCR. TCRdb re-derived calls from the multiplex PCR reads in MiXCR, one entry per CDR3 protein. Of about 610,000 distinct CDR3 sequences in the sample, roughly 15% were seen once. From germline, CDR1 is SGHTA and CDR2 FQGTGA. This CDR3 has 17 residues. With 3 bases clipped from V and 0 bases from J, the junction kept 3 bases outside the gene matches. The source is a woman aged 40-49 years with Graves' ophthalmopathy. The sequencing input was blood. The V call is TRBV7-3, the J call TRBJ2-5; 14 bases fit TRBD2. The CDR3 sequence is CASSFGLAGGYQETQYF. CDR3 in DNA: TGTGCCAGCAGCTTTGGACTAGCGGGAGGCTACCAAGAGACCCAGTACTTC.